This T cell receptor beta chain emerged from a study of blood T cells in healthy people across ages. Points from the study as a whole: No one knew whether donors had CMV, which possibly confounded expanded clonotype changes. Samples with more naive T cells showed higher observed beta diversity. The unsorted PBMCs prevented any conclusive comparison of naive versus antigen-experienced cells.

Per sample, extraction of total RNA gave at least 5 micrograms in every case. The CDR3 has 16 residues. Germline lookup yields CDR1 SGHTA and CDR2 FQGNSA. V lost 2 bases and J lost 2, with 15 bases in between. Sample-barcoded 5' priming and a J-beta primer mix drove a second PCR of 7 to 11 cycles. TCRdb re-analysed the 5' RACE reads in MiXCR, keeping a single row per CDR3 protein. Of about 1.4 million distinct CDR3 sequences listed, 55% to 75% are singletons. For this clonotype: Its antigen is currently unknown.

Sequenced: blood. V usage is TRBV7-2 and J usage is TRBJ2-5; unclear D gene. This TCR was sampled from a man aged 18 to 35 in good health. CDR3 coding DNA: TGTGCCAGCAGCTTAACACGCAGCAGTGGACAAGAGACCCAGTACTTC. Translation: CASSLTRSSGQETQYF.